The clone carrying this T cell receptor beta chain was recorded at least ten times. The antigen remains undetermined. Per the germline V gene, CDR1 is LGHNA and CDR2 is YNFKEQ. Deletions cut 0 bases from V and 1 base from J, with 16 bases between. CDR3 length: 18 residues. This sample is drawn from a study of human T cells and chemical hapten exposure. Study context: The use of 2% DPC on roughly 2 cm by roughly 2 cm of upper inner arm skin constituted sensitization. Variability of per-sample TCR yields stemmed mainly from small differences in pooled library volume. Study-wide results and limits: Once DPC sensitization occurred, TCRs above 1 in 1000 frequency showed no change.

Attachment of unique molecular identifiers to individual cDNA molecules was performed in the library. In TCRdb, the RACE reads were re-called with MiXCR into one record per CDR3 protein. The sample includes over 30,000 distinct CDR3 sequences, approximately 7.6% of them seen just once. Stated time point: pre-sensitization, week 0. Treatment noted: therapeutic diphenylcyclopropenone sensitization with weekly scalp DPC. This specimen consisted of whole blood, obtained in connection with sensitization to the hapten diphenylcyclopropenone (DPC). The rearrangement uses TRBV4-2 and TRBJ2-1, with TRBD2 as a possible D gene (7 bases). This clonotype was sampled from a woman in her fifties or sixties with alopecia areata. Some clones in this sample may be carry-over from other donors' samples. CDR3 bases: TGTGCCAGCAGCCAAGAGGATCGGGGGGCGCGATCCTACAATGAGCAGTTCTTC. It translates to CASSQEDRGARSYNEQFF.